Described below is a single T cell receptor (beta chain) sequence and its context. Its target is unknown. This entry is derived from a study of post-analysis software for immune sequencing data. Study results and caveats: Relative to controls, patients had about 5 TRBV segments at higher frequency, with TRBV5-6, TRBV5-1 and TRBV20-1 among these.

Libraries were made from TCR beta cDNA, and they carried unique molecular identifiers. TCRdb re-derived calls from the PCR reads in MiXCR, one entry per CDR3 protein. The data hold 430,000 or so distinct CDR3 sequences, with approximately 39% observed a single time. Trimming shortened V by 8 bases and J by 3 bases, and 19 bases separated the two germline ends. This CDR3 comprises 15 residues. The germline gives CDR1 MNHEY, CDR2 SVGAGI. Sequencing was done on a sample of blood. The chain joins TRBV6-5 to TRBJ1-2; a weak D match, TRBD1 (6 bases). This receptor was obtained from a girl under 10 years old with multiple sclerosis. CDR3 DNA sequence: TGTGCCAGCTCGCCCGGGGGCTCTGGTGACTATGGCTACACCTTC. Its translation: CASSPGGSGDYGYTF.